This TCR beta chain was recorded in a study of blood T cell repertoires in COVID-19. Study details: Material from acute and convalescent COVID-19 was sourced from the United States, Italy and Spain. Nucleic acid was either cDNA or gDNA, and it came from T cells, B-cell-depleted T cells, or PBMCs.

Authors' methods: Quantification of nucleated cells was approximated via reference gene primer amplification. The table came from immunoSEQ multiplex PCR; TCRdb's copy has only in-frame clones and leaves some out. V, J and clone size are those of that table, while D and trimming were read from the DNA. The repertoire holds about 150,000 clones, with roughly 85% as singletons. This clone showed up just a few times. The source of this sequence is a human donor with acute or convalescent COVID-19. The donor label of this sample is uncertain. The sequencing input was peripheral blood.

CDR3 DNA: TGTGCCAGCAGCCTACCGGGACAGGGGCCCCTGGGTGGCTACACCTTC. It translates to CASSLPGQGPLGGYTF. The chain employs TRBV5-6 and TRBJ1-2, with 10 bases identical to TRBD1. Germline V gives CDR1 SGHDT, CDR2 YYEEEE. The CDR3 loop spans 16 amino acids. V dropped 4 bases and J dropped 7; count of bases not matched to a gene: 13.